One sample yielded the 3 T cell receptor beta chains listed below, sequenced in a study of blood T cell repertoires in COVID-19. Clones were sequenced by immunoSEQ multiplex PCR, and TCRdb holds only the in-frame ones, with some missing. This table has some 30,000 clones, 75% to 85% appearing once. The sequenced sample was peripheral blood. Source of these receptors: a human donor in a cohort sampled during active COVID-19.

The rearrangement joins TRBV7-2 to TRBJ1-4; no firm D call. Trimming removed 0 bases at V and 3 bases at J, with 8 bases between. CDR1 is SGHTA and CDR2 is FQGNSA in the germline V gene. CDR3 length: 15 amino acids. CDR3 sequence reads: CASSLASGSNEKLFF. The CDR3 nucleotides are TGTGCCAGCAGCTTAGCGTCGGGGTCTAATGAAAAACTGTTTTTT.

The chain is built from TRBV12-5 and TRBJ1-1; D perhaps matches TRBD1 (6 bases). The CDR3 has 12 amino acids. V was clipped by 1 base and J by 10 bases, with 10 bases between them. From germline, CDR1 is LGHNT and CDR2 FRNRAP. The DNA of the CDR3 is TGTGCTAGTGGTTTGGGCCAGGGGCGAGCTTTCTTT. It codes for CASGLGQGRAFF.

The chain is built from TRBV25-1 and TRBJ1-2, with 10 bases lining up with TRBD1. Germline assignment: CDR1 MGHDK and CDR2 SYGVNS. V shed 8 bases, J shed 4 bases, and the junction held 7 bases outside the gene matches. This CDR3 is 14 amino acids long. The CDR3 protein is CASRDRGSRYGYTF. CDR3 bases: TGTGCCAGCCGGGACAGGGGTTCCCGCTATGGCTACACCTTC.